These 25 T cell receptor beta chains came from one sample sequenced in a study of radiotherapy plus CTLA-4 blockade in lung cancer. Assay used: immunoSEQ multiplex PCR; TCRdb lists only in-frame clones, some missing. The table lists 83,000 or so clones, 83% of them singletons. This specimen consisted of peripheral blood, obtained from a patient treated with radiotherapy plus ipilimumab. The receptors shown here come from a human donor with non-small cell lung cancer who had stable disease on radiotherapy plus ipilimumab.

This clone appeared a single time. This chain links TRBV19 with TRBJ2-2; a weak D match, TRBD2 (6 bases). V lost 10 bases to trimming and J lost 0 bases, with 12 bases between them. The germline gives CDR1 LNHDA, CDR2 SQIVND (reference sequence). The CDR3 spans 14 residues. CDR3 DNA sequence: TGTGCCACCCTTTGGGGGGCGAACACCGGGGAGCTGTTTTTT. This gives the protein CATLWGANTGELFF.

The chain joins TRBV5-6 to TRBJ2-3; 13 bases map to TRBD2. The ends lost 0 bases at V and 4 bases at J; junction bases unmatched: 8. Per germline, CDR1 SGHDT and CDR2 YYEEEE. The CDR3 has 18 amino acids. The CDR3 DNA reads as TGTGCCAGCAGCTTGGAACTAGCGGGGGGGTATCGTGCAGATACGCAGTATTTT. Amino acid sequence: CASSLELAGGYRADTQYF. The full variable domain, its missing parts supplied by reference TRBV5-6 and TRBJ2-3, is DAGVTQSPTHLIKTRGQQVTLRCSPKSGHDTVSWYQQALGQGPQFIFQYYEEEERQRGNFPDRFSGHQFPNYSSELNVNALLLGDSALYLCASSLELAGGYRADTQYFGPGTRLTVL.

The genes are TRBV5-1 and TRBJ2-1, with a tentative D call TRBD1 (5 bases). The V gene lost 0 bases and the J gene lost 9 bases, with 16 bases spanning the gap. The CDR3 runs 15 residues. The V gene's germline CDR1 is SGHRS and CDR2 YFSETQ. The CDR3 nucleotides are TGCGCCAGCAGCTTGGTTGCAGGGCACCGAGCTGAGCAGTTCTTC. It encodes CASSLVAGHRAEQFF.

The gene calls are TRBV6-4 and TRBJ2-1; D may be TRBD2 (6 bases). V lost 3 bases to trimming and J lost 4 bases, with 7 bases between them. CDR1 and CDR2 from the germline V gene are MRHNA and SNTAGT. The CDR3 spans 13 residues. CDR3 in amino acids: CASSEGGYNEQFF. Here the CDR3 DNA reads TGTGCCAGCAGTGAAGGAGGGTACAATGAGCAGTTCTTC.

CDR3 sequence: CASLSRAGELFF. In nucleotides, the CDR3 is TGTGCCAGTCTCTCCCGCGCGGGGGAGCTGTTTTTT. The chain couples TRBV19 to TRBJ2-2; D unclear. This CDR3 is 12 amino acids long. Between the trimmed V and J ends, which lost 8 bases and 8 bases, there was a span of 12 bases. Germline CDR1 reads LNHDA; CDR2 reads SQIVND (reference sequence). Using reference TRBV19 and TRBJ2-2 for the parts outside the CDR3, the full variable domain is DGGITQSPKYLFRKEGQNVTLSCEQNLNHDAMYWYRQDPGQGLRLIYYSQIVNDFQKGDIAEGYSVSREKKESFPLTVTSAQKNPTAFYLCASLSRAGELFFGEGSRLTVL.

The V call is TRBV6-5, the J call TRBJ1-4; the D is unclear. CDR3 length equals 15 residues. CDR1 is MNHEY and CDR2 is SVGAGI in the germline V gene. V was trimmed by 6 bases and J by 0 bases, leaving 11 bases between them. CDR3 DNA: TGTGCCAGCAGCCCTGAAGATGCAACTAATGAAAAACTGTTTTTT. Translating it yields CASSPEDATNEKLFF.

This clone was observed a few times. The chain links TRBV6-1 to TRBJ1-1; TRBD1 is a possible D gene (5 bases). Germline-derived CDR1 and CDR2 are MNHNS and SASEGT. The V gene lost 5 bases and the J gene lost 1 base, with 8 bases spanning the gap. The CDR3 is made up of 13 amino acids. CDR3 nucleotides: TGTGCCAGCAGTAGACAGTCGAACACTGAAGCTTTCTTT. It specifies CASSRQSNTEAFF.

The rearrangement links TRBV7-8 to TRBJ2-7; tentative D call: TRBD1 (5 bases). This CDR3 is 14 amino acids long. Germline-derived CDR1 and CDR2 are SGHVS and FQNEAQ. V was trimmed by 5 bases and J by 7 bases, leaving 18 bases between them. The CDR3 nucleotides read TGTGCCAGCAGCCGAGGACATTCACGGTGGGAGCAGTACTTC. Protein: CASSRGHSRWEQYF.

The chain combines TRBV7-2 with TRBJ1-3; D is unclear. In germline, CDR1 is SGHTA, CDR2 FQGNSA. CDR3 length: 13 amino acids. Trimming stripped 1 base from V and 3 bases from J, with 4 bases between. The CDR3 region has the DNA TGTGCCAGCAGCTTAGTACATGGAAACACCATATATTTT. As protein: CASSLVHGNTIYF.

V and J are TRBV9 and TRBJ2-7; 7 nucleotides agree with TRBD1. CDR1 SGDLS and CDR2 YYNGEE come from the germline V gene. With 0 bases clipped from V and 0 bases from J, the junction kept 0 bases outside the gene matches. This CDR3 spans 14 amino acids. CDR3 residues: CASSVGDSSYEQYF. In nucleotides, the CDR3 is TGTGCCAGCAGCGTAGGGGACAGCTCCTACGAGCAGTACTTC.

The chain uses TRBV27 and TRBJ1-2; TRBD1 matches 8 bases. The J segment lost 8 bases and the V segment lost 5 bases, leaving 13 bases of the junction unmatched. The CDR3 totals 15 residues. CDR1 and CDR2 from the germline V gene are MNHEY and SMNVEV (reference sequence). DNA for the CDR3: TGTGCCAGCAGTATCGCCGGGACAGGCGCCTTAGGCTACACCTTC. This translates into CASSIAGTGALGYTF.

CDR3 amino acids: CASRRLAGGAHEQYF. CDR3 coding DNA: TGTGCCAGCAGGAGACTAGCGGGGGGGGCCCACGAGCAGTACTTC. The chain uses TRBV2 and TRBJ2-7; 14 bases align to TRBD2. V was clipped by 6 bases and J by 5 bases; unmatched bases: 6. This CDR3 comprises 15 residues. Germline V gene sequence: CDR1 SNHLY, CDR2 FYNNEI.

The CDR3 region is CASRGGGSEATQYF. The CDR3 nucleotides read TGTGCCAGCAGGGGGGGTGGTAGCGAGGCGACCCAGTACTTC. The rearrangement uses TRBV2 and TRBJ2-5; perhaps TRBD2 as D (6 bases). The germline gives CDR1 SNHLY, CDR2 FYNNEI. The germline V and J ends were trimmed by 6 bases and 7 bases, with 18 bases remaining between them. The CDR3 length is 14 residues.

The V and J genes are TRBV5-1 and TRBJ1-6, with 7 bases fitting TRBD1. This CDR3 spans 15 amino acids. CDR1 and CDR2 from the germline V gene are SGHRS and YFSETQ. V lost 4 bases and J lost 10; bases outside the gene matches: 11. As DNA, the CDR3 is TGCGCCAGCAGCCAAGGACAGGAGCTAAGGTCACCCCTCCACTTT. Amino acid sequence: CASSQGQELRSPLHF.

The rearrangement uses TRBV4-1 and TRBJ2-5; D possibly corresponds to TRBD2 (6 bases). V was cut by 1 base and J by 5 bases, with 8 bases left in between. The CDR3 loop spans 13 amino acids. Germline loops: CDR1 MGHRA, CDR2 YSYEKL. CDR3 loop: CASSQGRGETQYF. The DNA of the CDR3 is TGCGCCAGCAGCCAAGGCCGGGGGGAGACCCAGTACTTC.

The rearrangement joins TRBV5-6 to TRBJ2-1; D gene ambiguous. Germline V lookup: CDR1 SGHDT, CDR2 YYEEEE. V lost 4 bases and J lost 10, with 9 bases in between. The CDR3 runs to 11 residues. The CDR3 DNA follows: TGTGCCAGCAGCCAACCGAACGAGCAGTTCTTC. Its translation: CASSQPNEQFF.

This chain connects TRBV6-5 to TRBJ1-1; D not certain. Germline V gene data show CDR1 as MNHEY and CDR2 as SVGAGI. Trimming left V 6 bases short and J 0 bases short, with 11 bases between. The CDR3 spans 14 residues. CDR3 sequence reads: CASSFGRLNTEAFF. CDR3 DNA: TGTGCCAGCAGCTTTGGACGGCTGAACACTGAAGCTTTCTTT.

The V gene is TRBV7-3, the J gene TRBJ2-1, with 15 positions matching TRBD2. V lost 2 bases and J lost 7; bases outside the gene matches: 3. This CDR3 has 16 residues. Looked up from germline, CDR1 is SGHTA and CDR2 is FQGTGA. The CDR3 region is CASSLFGLAGGNEQFF. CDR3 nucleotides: TGTGCCAGCAGCTTATTCGGACTAGCGGGAGGGAATGAGCAGTTCTTC.

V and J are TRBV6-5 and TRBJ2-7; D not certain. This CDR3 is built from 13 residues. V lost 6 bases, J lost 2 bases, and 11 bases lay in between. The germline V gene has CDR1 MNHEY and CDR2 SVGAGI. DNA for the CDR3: TGTGCCAGCAGAAGGCCTGGTCCCTACGAGCAGTACTTC. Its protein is CASRRPGPYEQYF.

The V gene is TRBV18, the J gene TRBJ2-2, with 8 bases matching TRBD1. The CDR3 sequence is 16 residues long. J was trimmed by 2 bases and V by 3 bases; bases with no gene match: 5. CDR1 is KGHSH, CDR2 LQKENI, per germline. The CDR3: CASSPRTGTNTGELFF. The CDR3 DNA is TGTGCCAGCTCACCCCGGACAGGGACCAACACCGGGGAGCTGTTTTTT.

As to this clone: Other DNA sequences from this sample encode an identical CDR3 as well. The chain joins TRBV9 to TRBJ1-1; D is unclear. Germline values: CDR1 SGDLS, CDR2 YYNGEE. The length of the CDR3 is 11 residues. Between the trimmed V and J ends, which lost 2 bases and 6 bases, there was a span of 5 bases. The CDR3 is CASSVGSEAFF. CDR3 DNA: TGTGCCAGCAGCGTCGGGTCTGAAGCTTTCTTT.

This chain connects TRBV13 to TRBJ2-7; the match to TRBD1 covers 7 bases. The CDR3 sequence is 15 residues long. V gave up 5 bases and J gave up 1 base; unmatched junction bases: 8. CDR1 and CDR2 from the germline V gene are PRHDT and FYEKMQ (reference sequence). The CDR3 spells CASSRDRDPSYEQYF. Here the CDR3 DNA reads TGTGCCAGCAGCCGCGACAGGGACCCTTCCTACGAGCAGTACTTC.

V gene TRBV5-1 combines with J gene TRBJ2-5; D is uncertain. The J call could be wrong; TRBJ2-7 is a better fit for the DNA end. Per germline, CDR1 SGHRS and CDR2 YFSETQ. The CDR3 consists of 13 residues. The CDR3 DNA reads TGCGCCAGCAGCTTCCAAGACAACTACGAGCAGTACTTC. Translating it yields CASSFQDNYEQYF.

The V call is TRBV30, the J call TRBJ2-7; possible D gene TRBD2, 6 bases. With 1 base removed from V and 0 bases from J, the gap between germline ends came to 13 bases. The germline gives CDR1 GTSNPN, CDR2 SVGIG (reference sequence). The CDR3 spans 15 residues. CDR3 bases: TGTGCCTGGAGTGCCTGGGGGGTAAGCTCCTACGAGCAGTACTTC. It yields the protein CAWSAWGVSSYEQYF.

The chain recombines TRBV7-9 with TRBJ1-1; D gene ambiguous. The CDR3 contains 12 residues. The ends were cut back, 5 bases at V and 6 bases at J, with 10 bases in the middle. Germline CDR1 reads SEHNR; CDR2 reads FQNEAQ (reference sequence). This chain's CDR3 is CASSVGYPEAFF. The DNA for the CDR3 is TGTGCCAGCAGCGTGGGGTACCCTGAAGCTTTCTTT.